These T cell receptor beta chains were read from a single sample in a study of blood T cells in healthy people across ages. One entry per CDR3 protein, called by TCRdb with MiXCR from the 5' RACE reads. In the table there are approximately 940,000 distinct CDR3 sequences, approximately 49% of which are singletons. Input material: blood. The receptors originated from a man in his thirties or forties in good health. Both conserved end residues are part of each CDR3. D genes are given only for firm matches. Size is stated for part of the rows, as once, few or many counts, or as a class when the clone is expanded.

CSPGGPKNIQYF,TGCAGTCCGGGGGGTCCTAAAAACATTCAGTACTTC,TRBD2,TRBJ2-4,few,TRBV20-1
CASSLAGRIGEQYF,TGTGCCAGCAGCTTAGCAGGTAGAATTGGCGAGCAGTACTTC,NA,TRBJ2-7,NA,TRBV7-8
CAISESTGQDTQYF,TGTGCCATCAGTGAGTCGACAGGGCAAGATACGCAGTATTTT,TRBD1,TRBJ2-3,NA,TRBV10-3
CASSLLAGGLQETQYF,TGTGCCAGCAGCCTCCTAGCGGGGGGTCTCCAAGAGACCCAGTACTTC,TRBD2,TRBJ2-5,few,TRBV4-2
CASSYGTGVNSPLHF,TGCGCCAGCAGCTATGGGACAGGCGTTAATTCACCCCTCCACTTT,TRBD1,TRBJ1-6,few,TRBV5-1
CASSEAIRTYEQYF,TGTGCCAGCAGTGAAGCCATTCGGACCTACGAGCAGTACTTC,NA,TRBJ2-7,NA,TRBV6-1
CASSLDRDSNQPQHF,TGTGCCAGCAGCTTGGACCGGGACAGCAATCAGCCCCAGCATTTT,NA,TRBJ1-5,NA,TRBV7-9
CASSLFRSYEQYF,TGTGCCAGCAGTTTATTCCGGAGCTACGAGCAGTACTTC,NA,TRBJ2-7,few,TRBV27
CASSFEPINEKLFF,TGTGCCAGCAGCTTTGAACCGATTAATGAAAAACTGTTTTTT,NA,TRBJ1-4,few,TRBV7-2
CSVELAGSSYNEQFF,TGCAGCGTTGAACTAGCGGGGAGCTCCTACAATGAGCAGTTCTTC,TRBD2,TRBJ2-1,NA,TRBV29-1
CASSQDVGLAGGPGTDTQYF,TGCGCCAGCAGCCAAGATGTAGGACTAGCGGGGGGGCCCGGCACAGATACGCAGTATTTT,TRBD2,TRBJ2-3,few,TRBV4-3
CASSLGGPYQETQYF,TGTGCCAGCAGCTTAGGAGGGCCATACCAAGAGACCCAGTACTTC,NA,TRBJ2-5,NA,TRBV11-3
CASSSQTNTEAFF,TGCGCCAGCAGCAGCCAGACGAACACTGAAGCTTTCTTT,NA,TRBJ1-1,few,TRBV5-1
CSARGALLTGNQPQHF,TGCAGTGCTAGAGGAGCACTCCTGACAGGTAATCAGCCCCAGCATTTT,NA,TRBJ1-5,NA,TRBV20-1
CASSLHSGQGYEQYF,TGTGCCAGCAGCTTACATTCGGGACAGGGCTACGAGCAGTACTTC,TRBD1,TRBJ2-7,NA,TRBV7-8
CASSYSLVQGDYTF,TGTGCCAGCAGTTACTCACTCGTTCAGGGGGACTACACCTTC,TRBD1,TRBJ1-2,NA,TRBV6-2/TRBV6-3
CAIVAGGADTQYF,TGTGCCATTGTAGCGGGGGGCGCAGATACGCAGTATTTT,TRBD2,TRBJ2-3,many,TRBV28
CASSPVVTTNEKLFF,TGTGCCAGCAGCCCCGTGGTCACAACTAATGAAAAACTGTTTTTT,NA,TRBJ1-4,few,TRBV6-1
CASSSWHDITDTQYF,TGCGCCAGCAGCTCATGGCACGACATCACAGATACGCAGTATTTT,NA,TRBJ2-3,few,TRBV5-1
CSASRGGLDTQYF,TGCAGCGCTTCTCGCGGGGGGTTGGATACGCAGTATTTT,TRBD2,TRBJ2-3,NA,TRBV29-1
CASRDTGDNEQFF,TGTGCCAGCAGAGATACAGGGGACAATGAGCAGTTCTTC,TRBD1,TRBJ2-1,NA,TRBV9
CASSYWSVNTEAFF,TGTGCCAGCAGTTACTGGTCTGTGAACACTGAAGCTTTCTTT,NA,TRBJ1-1,few,TRBV12-3/TRBV12-4
CASSLEGANVLTF,TGTGCCAGCAGCTTGGAGGGGGCCAACGTCCTGACTTTC,NA,TRBJ2-6,NA,TRBV5-8
CSAIKQGSPRNEQFF,TGCAGTGCTATCAAACAGGGGTCCCCGAGGAATGAGCAGTTCTTC,TRBD1,TRBJ2-1,NA,TRBV20-1
CSARGGQDNQPQHF,TGCAGTGCTAGAGGGGGACAAGACAACCAGCCCCAGCATTTT,NA,TRBJ1-5,NA,TRBV20-1
CSAEGLLNTGELFF,TGCAGTGCGGAAGGCCTACTGAACACCGGGGAGCTGTTTTTT,NA,TRBJ2-2,NA,TRBV20-1
CASSQEPGWQPQHF,TGCGCCAGCAGCCAAGAGCCAGGATGGCAGCCCCAGCATTTT,NA,TRBJ1-5,NA,TRBV4-3
CASRHESRGGYGYTF,TGTGCCAGCAGACATGAATCCAGGGGTGGCTATGGCTACACCTTC,NA,TRBJ1-2,few,TRBV27
CSARSPSGSQETQYF,TGCAGTGCTCGCAGTCCTAGCGGGAGCCAAGAGACCCAGTACTTC,TRBD2,TRBJ2-5,NA,TRBV20-1
CASSALAGVYNEQFF,TGTGCCAGCAGCGCCCTCGCGGGGGTCTACAATGAGCAGTTCTTC,TRBD2,TRBJ2-1,few,TRBV9
CSVEGAGPSSYEQYF,TGCAGCGTTGAAGGAGCTGGGCCAAGCTCCTACGAGCAGTACTTC,NA,TRBJ2-7,NA,TRBV29-1
CASSQDIQTNQPQHF,TGTGCCAGCAGCCAAGATATACAGACCAATCAGCCCCAGCATTTT,NA,TRBJ1-5,few,TRBV4-2
CASSHGGGNYNEQFF,TGCGCCAGCAGCCACGGCGGGGGGAACTACAATGAGCAGTTCTTC,TRBD2,TRBJ2-1,NA,TRBV4-1